These 26 T cell receptor beta chains came from one sample sequenced in a study of blood T cell repertoires in COVID-19. Method: immunoSEQ multiplex PCR; TCRdb's copy keeps in-frame clones and lacks some. The sample has hundreds of thousands of clones; about nine tenths are singletons. The sample comprised peripheral blood. Source of these receptors: a woman between 50 and 59 years old with COVID-19, enrolled during active disease.

The chain couples TRBV13 to TRBJ2-7; 7 bases line up with TRBD2. V dropped 1 base and J dropped 3; count of bases not matched to a gene: 3. Germline assignment: CDR1 PRHDT and CDR2 FYEKMQ (reference sequence). This CDR3 has 14 residues. CDR3 sequence reads: CASSLVGLSYEQYF. The CDR3 DNA reads as TGTGCCAGCAGCTTAGTGGGACTAAGCTACGAGCAGTACTTC.

The V and J genes are TRBV27 and TRBJ2-5; tentative D call: TRBD2 (5 bases). This CDR3 spans 14 amino acids. Germline V gives CDR1 MNHEY, CDR2 SMNVEV (reference sequence). V was pared by 6 bases and J by 4 bases, with 15 bases between. CDR3 in amino acids: CASSTTMFAETQYF. DNA for the CDR3: TGTGCCAGCAGCACGACTATGTTTGCAGAGACCCAGTACTTC.

A few counts support this clone. The rearrangement joins TRBV6-1 to TRBJ2-2, with 11 bases fitting TRBD1. The germline CDR1 and CDR2 sequences are MNHNS and SASEGT. After removal of 3 bases from V and 4 bases from J, the junction contained 7 bases not matched to a gene. This CDR3 region has 17 residues. For the CDR3, the DNA is TGTGCCAGCAGTGAGGTACCGGGACAGGGGGGCACCGGGGAGCTGTTTTTT. Amino acids: CASSEVPGQGGTGELFF.

This clone appeared a few times. This chain links TRBV5-1 with TRBJ1-6; TRBD1 matches 8 bases. Trimming removed 5 bases from V and 10 bases from J; junction bases left unmatched: 11. The germline V gene encodes CDR1 SGHRS and CDR2 YFSETQ. CDR3 length: 15 residues. The CDR3 nucleotides read TGCGCCAGCAGTGATACCACAGGGGGGGACTCACCCCTCCACTTT. It yields the protein CASSDTTGGDSPLHF. The full variable domain, completed using reference TRBV5-1 and TRBJ1-6, is KAGVTQTPRYLIKTRGQQVTLSCSPISGHRSVSWYQQTPGQGLQFLFEYFSETQRNKGNFPGRFSGRQFSNSRSEMNVSTLELGDSALYLCASSDTTGGDSPLHFGNGTRLTVT.

The CDR3 here is CASSRTSGSNEQFF. As DNA, the CDR3 is TGTGCCAGCAGCAGGACTAGCGGGTCGAATGAGCAGTTCTTC. V is TRBV6-5 and J is TRBJ2-1; the match to TRBD2 covers 11 bases. This CDR3 comprises 14 residues. V gave up 6 bases and J gave up 7 bases; unmatched junction bases: 5. CDR1 MNHEY and CDR2 SVGAGI come from the germline V gene.

This sequence joins TRBV2 and TRBJ2-2, with 7 bases matching TRBD1. Germline V gene data show CDR1 as SNHLY and CDR2 as FYNNEI. The V and J ends lost 6 bases and 2 bases, in that order; junction bases with no gene match: 15. The CDR3 length is 18 residues. The DNA of the CDR3 is TGTGCCAGCAGGTGGTCGTTATCCGGGACAGCAAACACCGGGGAGCTGTTTTTT. It yields the protein CASRWSLSGTANTGELFF.

This clone was seen only once. The chain is built from TRBV5-6 and TRBJ1-2, with D possibly matching TRBD1 (5 bases). V was cut by 6 bases and J by 8 bases, with 23 bases left in between. Germline CDR1 reads SGHDT; CDR2 reads YYEEEE. This CDR3 has 15 residues. The CDR3 DNA follows: TGTGCCAGCACCCCGGGGGTTGGCTCTGGGTGGGGCTACACCTTC. Its translation is CASTPGVGSGWGYTF.

The J gene is TRBJ1-2, the V gene TRBV18; the D gene is possibly TRBD1 (6 bases). The CDR3 extends over 15 amino acids. Germline-derived CDR1 and CDR2 are KGHSH and LQKENI. V lost 4 bases and J 4 bases, leaving 16 bases between the germline ends. The CDR3 coding sequence is TGTGCCAGCTCACACAGCTCCGACAGGCTCTATGGCTACACCTTC. This translates into CASSHSSDRLYGYTF.

The chain employs TRBV21-1 and TRBJ2-1; no DNA check was done on the table's D call, TRBD2. TRBV21-1 is designated a pseudogene. CDR3 size: 15 residues. DNA of the CDR3: TGTGCCAGCACAAGCAGACGGTTAAGCCGGGATGAGCAGTTCTTC. It specifies CASTSRRLSRDEQFF.

This clone was seen once. The J gene is TRBJ1-4, the V gene TRBV30; no clear D. V dropped 0 bases and J dropped 4 bases, with 12 bases sitting between them. Per germline, CDR1 GTSNPN and CDR2 SVGIG (reference sequence). The CDR3 runs 15 residues. CDR3 nucleotide sequence: TGTGCCTGGAGTGTAGTGCGGAGCGTTAATGAAAAACTGTTTTTT. Protein: CAWSVVRSVNEKLFF.

This chain uses TRBV18 with TRBJ1-4; 8 bases are shared with TRBD1. Germline trimming cut 4 bases from V and 3 bases from J; bases unmatched to any gene: 10. CDR3 length: 17 residues. The V gene's germline CDR1 is KGHSH and CDR2 LQKENI. The CDR3 region has the DNA TGTGCCAGCTCACTAAACTCAGGGGGCGCTTCTAATGAAAAACTGTTTTTT. Its protein is CASSLNSGGASNEKLFF.

This clone has only one observation. This chain joins TRBV4-1 and TRBJ2-2, with TRBD1 identical over 9 bases. J was trimmed by 1 base and V by 3 bases; bases with no gene match: 0. Germline V gives CDR1 MGHRA, CDR2 YSYEKL. CDR3 length equals 15 residues. The CDR3 loop is CASSQGQGNTGELFF. CDR3 coding DNA: TGCGCCAGCAGCCAGGGACAGGGGAACACCGGGGAGCTGTTTTTT.

As DNA, the CDR3 is TGTGCCTGGAGCCTTATTCACGGACTAGCGGGAGATACGCAGTATTTT. This translates into CAWSLIHGLAGDTQYF. This sequence joins TRBV30 and TRBJ2-3; 11 positions agree with TRBD2. This CDR3 is 16 amino acids long. The V gene end was trimmed by 3 bases and the J gene end by 5 bases; junction bases not matched to a gene: 10. Looked up from germline, CDR1 is GTSNPN and CDR2 is SVGIG (reference sequence).

The chain combines TRBV21-1 with TRBJ2-7; the D segment call TRBD1 is taken from the table without a DNA check. TRBV21-1 is given as a pseudogene. The CDR3 consists of 17 residues. DNA for the CDR3: TGTGCCAGCAGCAAAGGGGGGACAGCTACCACCTCCTACGAGCAGTACTTC. Translating it yields CASSKGGTATTSYEQYF.

This rearrangement joins TRBV19 to TRBJ1-3; the match to TRBD1 covers 9 bases. The length of the CDR3 is 16 residues. CDR1 and CDR2 (germline): LNHDA, SQIVND (reference sequence). Trimming cost V 6 bases and J 2 bases; bases outside gene matches: 8. This CDR3 reads CASSIPRDRAGNTIYF. CDR3 nucleotide sequence: TGTGCCAGTAGCATTCCTCGGGACAGGGCTGGAAACACCATATATTTT.

The rearrangement joins TRBV10-2 to TRBJ2-7, with D perhaps matching TRBD1 (6 bases). CDR1 is WSHSY, CDR2 SAAADI, per germline. V lost 8 bases to trimming and J lost 3 bases, with 11 bases between them. The CDR3 runs 12 residues. The CDR3, as DNA: TGCGCCAGCCAGGGGCTTGTCTACGAGCAGTACTTC. Its protein product is CASQGLVYEQYF.

V gene TRBV5-1 combines with J gene TRBJ2-5; TRBD1 might be the D (5 bases). This CDR3 has 13 amino acids. V was trimmed by 4 bases and J by 4 bases, leaving 11 bases between them. Germline V lookup: CDR1 SGHRS, CDR2 YFSETQ. CDR3 loop: CASSAQGPETQYF. CDR3 nucleotides: TGCGCCAGCAGCGCTCAGGGTCCAGAGACCCAGTACTTC.

This clone was seen a handful of times. V and J are TRBV5-1 and TRBJ1-3, with a tentative D call TRBD1 (6 bases). Germline CDR1 SGHRS, CDR2 YFSETQ. The ends were cut back, 0 bases at V and 0 bases at J, with 10 bases in the middle. There are 16 residues in the CDR3. The CDR3 DNA follows: TGCGCCAGCAGCTTGGGGGACACATACTCTGGAAACACCATATATTTT. Residues: CASSLGDTYSGNTIYF.

The chain employs TRBV27 and TRBJ2-2; D ambiguous. Germline loops: CDR1 MNHEY, CDR2 SMNVEV (reference sequence). With 4 bases removed from V and 7 bases from J, the gap between germline ends came to 13 bases. The CDR3 extends over 14 amino acids. The CDR3 loop is CASSSSRPNGELFF. In DNA form, the CDR3 reads TGTGCCAGCAGTTCTAGTCGCCCGAACGGGGAGCTGTTTTTT.

As concerns this clone: One end of the junction varies from germline; a read error may be responsible. The chain couples TRBV4-3 to TRBJ1-1, with a tentative D call TRBD1 (6 bases). Germline V CDR1 and CDR2: LGHNA, YSLEER. There are 15 residues in the CDR3. The CDR3 protein is CASSQQGRANSEAFF. CDR3 nucleotide sequence: TGCGCCAGCAGCCAACAGGGGAGGGCGAACTCTGAAGCTTTCTTT.

This chain connects TRBV7-9 to TRBJ1-2, with 7 bases identical to TRBD1. V gave up 5 bases and J gave up 7 bases; unmatched junction bases: 13. This CDR3 contains 15 residues. Germline V gives CDR1 SEHNR, CDR2 FQNEAQ (reference sequence). Here the CDR3 DNA reads TGTGCCAGCAGCCCTCCAGGAAGGGGGCAGGTTGGCTACACCTTC. Protein: CASSPPGRGQVGYTF. The variable domain in full, with the rest retrieved from reference TRBV7-9 and TRBJ1-2, is DTGVSQNPRHKITKRGQNVTFRCDPISEHNRLYWYRQTLGQGPEFLTYFQNEAQLEKSRLLSDRFSAERPKGSFSTLEIQRTEQGDSAMYLCASSPPGRGQVGYTFGSGTRLTVV.

J is TRBJ2-2 and V is TRBV6-4; D perhaps matches TRBD2 (6 bases). Germline V lookup: CDR1 MRHNA, CDR2 SNTAGT. This CDR3 spans 14 amino acids. Trimming took off 6 bases at V and 6 bases at J, with 14 bases between the two ends. CDR3 amino acids: CASRKEGLAGELFF. DNA of the CDR3: TGTGCCAGCAGGAAGGAGGGACTGGCCGGGGAGCTGTTTTTT.

J is TRBJ1-5 and V is TRBV2; D is perhaps TRBD1 (5 bases). In germline, CDR1 is SNHLY, CDR2 FYNNEI. CDR3 length: 15 residues. V lost 1 base, J lost 2 bases, and 9 bases lay in between. CDR3 residues: CASSEEGSRNQPQHF. Written as DNA, the CDR3 is TGTGCCAGCAGTGAAGAGGGGTCACGCAATCAGCCCCAGCATTTT. Using reference TRBV2 and TRBJ1-5 for the parts outside the CDR3, the full variable domain is EPEVTQTPSHQVTQMGQEVILRCVPISNHLYFYWYRQILGQKVEFLVSFYNNEISEKSEIFDDQFSVERPDGSNFTLKIRSTKLEDSAMYFCASSEEGSRNQPQHFGDGTRLSIL.

V gene TRBV4-2 combines with J gene TRBJ2-7, with 9 bases identical to TRBD2. The CDR3 is 16 amino acids. J lost 2 bases, V lost 0 bases, and 5 bases had no gene match. From germline, CDR1 is LGHNA and CDR2 YNFKEQ. The CDR3 nucleotides read TGTGCCAGCAGCCAAGACAATAGCGGGAGTACCTACGAGCAGTACTTC. Protein: CASSQDNSGSTYEQYF.

The chain combines TRBV19 with TRBJ2-2; TRBD2 might be the D (5 bases). Deletions cut 7 bases from V and 0 bases from J, with 12 bases between. Germline lookup yields CDR1 LNHDA and CDR2 SQIVND (reference sequence). This CDR3 contains 15 residues. CDR3 protein: CASKRRGPNTGELFF. CDR3 in DNA: TGTGCCAGTAAGCGGCGCGGTCCGAACACCGGGGAGCTGTTTTTT. The full variable domain, with the rest looked up from reference TRBV19 and TRBJ2-2, is DGGITQSPKYLFRKEGQNVTLSCEQNLNHDAMYWYRQDPGQGLRLIYYSQIVNDFQKGDIAEGYSVSREKKESFPLTVTSAQKNPTAFYLCASKRRGPNTGELFFGEGSRLTVL.

V and J are TRBV11-2 and TRBJ1-2; TRBD1 matches at 8 bases. The CDR3 consists of 15 residues. After removal of 1 base from V and 3 bases from J, the junction contained 4 bases not matched to a gene. CDR1 is SGHAT, CDR2 FQNNGV, per germline. As DNA, the CDR3 is TGTGCCAGCAGCTTAGGCCCAGGGGGCGACTATGGCTACACCTTC. Translated, it gives CASSLGPGGDYGYTF.